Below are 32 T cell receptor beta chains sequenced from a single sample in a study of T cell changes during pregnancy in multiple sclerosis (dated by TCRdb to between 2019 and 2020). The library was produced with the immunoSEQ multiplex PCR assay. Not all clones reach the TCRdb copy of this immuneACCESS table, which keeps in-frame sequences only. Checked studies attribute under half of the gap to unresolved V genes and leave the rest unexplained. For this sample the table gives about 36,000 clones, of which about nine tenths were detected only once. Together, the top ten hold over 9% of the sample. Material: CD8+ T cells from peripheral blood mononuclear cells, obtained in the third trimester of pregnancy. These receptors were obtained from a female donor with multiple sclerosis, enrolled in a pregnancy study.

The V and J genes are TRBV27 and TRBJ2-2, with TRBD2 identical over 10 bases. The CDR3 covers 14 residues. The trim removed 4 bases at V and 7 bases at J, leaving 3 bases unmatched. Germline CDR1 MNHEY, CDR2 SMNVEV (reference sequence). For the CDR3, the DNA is TGTGCCAGCAGTTCAGCGGGAGGGGGCGGGGAGCTGTTTTTT. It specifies CASSSAGGGGELFF.

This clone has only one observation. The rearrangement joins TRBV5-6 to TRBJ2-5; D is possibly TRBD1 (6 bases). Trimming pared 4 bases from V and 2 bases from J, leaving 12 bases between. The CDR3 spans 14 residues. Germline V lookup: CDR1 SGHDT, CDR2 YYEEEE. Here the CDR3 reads CASSQITGQETQYF. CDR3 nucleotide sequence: TGTGCCAGCAGCCAGATTACAGGGCAAGAGACCCAGTACTTC. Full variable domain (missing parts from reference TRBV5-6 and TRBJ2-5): DAGVTQSPTHLIKTRGQQVTLRCSPKSGHDTVSWYQQALGQGPQFIFQYYEEEERQRGNFPDRFSGHQFPNYSSELNVNALLLGDSALYLCASSQITGQETQYFGPGTRLLVL.

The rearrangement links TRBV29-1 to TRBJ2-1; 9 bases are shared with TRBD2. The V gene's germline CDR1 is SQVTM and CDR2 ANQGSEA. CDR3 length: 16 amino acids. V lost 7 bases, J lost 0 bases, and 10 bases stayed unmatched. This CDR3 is CSAYGAGGLSYNEQFF. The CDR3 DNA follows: TGCAGCGCCTACGGGGCGGGAGGGCTCTCCTACAATGAGCAGTTCTTC.

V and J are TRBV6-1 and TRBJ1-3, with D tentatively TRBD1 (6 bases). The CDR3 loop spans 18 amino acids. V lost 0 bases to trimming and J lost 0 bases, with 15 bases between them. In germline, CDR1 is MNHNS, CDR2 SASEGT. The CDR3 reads CASSEAAGTLGSGNTIYF. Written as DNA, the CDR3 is TGTGCCAGCAGTGAAGCGGCTGGGACACTGGGCTCTGGAAACACCATATATTTT.

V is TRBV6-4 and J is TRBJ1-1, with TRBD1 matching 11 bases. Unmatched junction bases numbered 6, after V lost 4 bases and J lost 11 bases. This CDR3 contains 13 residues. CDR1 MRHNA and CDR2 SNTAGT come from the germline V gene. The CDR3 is CASSGTGGADAFF. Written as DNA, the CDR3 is TGTGCCAGCAGTGGGACAGGGGGCGCGGATGCTTTCTTT.

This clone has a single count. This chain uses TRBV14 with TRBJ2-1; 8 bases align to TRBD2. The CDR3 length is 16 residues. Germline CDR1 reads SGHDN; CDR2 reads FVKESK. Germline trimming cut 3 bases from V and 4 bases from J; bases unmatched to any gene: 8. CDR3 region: CASSQVAGGLYNEQFF. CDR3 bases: TGTGCCAGCAGCCAGGTTGCGGGAGGCTTGTACAATGAGCAGTTCTTC.

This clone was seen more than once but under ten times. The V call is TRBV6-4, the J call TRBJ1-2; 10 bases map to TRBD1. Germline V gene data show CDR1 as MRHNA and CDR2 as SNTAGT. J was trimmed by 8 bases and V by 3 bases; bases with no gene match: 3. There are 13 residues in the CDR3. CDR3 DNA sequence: TGTGCCAGCAGTGAAGGGGACAGGGGAGGCTACACCTTC. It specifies CASSEGDRGGYTF.

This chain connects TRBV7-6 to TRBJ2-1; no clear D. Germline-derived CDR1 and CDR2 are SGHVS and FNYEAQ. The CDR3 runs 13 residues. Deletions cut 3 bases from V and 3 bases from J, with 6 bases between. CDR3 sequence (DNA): TGTGCCAGCAGCTTGAGCGACTACAATGAGCAGTTCTTC. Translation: CASSLSDYNEQFF.

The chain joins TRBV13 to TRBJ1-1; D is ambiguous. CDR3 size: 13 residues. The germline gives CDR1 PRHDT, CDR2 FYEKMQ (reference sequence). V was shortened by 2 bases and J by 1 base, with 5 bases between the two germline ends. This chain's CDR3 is CASSLTANTEAFF. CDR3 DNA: TGTGCCAGCAGCTTAACAGCGAACACTGAAGCTTTCTTT.

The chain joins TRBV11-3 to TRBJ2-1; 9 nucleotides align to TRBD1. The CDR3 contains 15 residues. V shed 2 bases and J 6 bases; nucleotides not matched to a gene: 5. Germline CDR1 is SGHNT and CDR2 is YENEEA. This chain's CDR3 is CASSLTGGQGNEQFF. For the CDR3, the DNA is TGTGCCAGCAGCTTAACGGGGGGACAGGGCAATGAGCAGTTCTTC. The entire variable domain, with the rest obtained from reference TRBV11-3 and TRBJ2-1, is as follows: EAGVVQSPRYKIIEKKQPVAFWCNPISGHNTLYWYLQNLGQGPELLIRYENEEAVDDSQLPKDRFSAERLKGVDSTLKIQPAELGDSAVYLCASSLTGGQGNEQFFGPGTRLTVL.

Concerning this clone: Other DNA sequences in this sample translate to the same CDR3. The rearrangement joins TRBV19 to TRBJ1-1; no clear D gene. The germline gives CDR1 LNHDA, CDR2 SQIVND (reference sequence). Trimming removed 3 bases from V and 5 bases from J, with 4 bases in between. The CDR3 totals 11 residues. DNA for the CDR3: TGTGCCAGTAGTATCGTGACTGAAGCTTTCTTT. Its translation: CASSIVTEAFF. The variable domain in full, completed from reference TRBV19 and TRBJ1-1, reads DGGITQSPKYLFRKEGQNVTLSCEQNLNHDAMYWYRQDPGQGLRLIYYSQIVNDFQKGDIAEGYSVSREKKESFPLTVTSAQKNPTAFYLCASSIVTEAFFGQGTRLTVV.

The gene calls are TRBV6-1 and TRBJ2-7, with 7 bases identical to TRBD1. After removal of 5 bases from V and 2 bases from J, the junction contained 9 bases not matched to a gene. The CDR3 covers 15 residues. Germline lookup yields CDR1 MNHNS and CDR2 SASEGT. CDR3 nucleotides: TGTGCCAGCAGTTCCGGGGACAGCGAGGCCTACGAGCAGTACTTC. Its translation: CASSSGDSEAYEQYF.

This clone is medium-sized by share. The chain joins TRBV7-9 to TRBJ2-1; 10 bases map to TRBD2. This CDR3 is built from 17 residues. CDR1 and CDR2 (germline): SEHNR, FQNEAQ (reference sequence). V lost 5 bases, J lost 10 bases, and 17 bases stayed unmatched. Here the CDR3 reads CASSPQMGLAGVPEQFF. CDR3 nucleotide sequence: TGTGCCAGCAGCCCTCAAATGGGGCTAGCGGGAGTACCGGAGCAGTTCTTC.

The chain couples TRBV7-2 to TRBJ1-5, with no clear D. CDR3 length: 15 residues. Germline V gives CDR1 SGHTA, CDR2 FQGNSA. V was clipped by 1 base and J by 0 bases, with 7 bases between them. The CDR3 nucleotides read TGTGCCAGCAGCTTAGGAGAGAATAGCAATCAGCCCCAGCATTTT. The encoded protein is CASSLGENSNQPQHF.

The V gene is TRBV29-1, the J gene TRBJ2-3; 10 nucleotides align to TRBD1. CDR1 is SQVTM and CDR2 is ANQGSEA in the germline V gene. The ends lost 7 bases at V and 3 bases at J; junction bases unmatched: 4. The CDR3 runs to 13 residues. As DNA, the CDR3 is TGCAGCGCCGACAGGGGGCGAACAGATACGCAGTATTTT. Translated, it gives CSADRGRTDTQYF.

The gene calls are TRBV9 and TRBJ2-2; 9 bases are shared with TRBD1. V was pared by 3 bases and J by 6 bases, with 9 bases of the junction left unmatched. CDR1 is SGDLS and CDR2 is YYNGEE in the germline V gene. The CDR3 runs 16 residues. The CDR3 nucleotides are TGTGCCAGCAGCGCGGGACAGGGAGTCCTCGCCGGGGAGCTGTTTTTT. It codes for CASSAGQGVLAGELFF.

This CDR3 is CASSISGVREQYF. CDR3 bases: TGTGCCAGTAGTATATCAGGGGTAAGGGAGCAGTACTTC. This chain links TRBV19 with TRBJ2-7; D may be TRBD1 (6 bases). The CDR3 spans 13 residues. The germline gives CDR1 LNHDA, CDR2 SQIVND (reference sequence). The V gene lost 2 bases and the J gene lost 7 bases, with 12 bases spanning the gap.

The CDR3 nucleotides read TGTGCCACCAGCAGAAGTGGACTAGCGGGTCCGAATGAGCAGTTCTTC. Its protein product is CATSRSGLAGPNEQFF. The rearrangement joins TRBV15 to TRBJ2-1, with TRBD2 matching 11 bases. This CDR3 comprises 16 residues. CDR1 and CDR2 (germline): LNHNV, YYDKDF (reference sequence). Trimming cost V 2 bases and J 7 bases; bases outside gene matches: 7.

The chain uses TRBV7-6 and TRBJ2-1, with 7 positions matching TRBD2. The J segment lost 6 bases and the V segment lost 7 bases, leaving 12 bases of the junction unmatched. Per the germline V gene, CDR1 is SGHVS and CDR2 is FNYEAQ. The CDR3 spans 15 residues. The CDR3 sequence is CASTPGLAAANEQFF. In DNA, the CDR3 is TGTGCCAGCACCCCCGGGCTAGCGGCCGCCAATGAGCAGTTCTTC. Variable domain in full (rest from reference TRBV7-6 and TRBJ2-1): GAGVSQSPRYKVTKRGQDVALRCDPISGHVSLYWYRQALGQGPEFLTYFNYEAQQDKSGLPNDRFSAERPEGSISTLTIQRTEQRDSAMYRCASTPGLAAANEQFFGPGTRLTVL.

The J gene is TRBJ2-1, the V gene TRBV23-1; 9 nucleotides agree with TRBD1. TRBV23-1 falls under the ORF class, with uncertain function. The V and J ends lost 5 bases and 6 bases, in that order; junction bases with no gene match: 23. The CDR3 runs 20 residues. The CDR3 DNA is TGCGCCAGCAGTTCAACGGGGAAGCCGGGACAGGGATTTCCTCGCAATGAGCAGTTCTTC. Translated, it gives CASSSTGKPGQGFPRNEQFF.

The chain's CDR3 is CASRSPIYTQYF. The CDR3 nucleotides are TGTGCCAGCAGATCCCCCATTTATACGCAGTATTTT. J is TRBJ2-3 and V is TRBV27; D is unclear. Trimming left V 6 bases short and J 7 bases short, with 11 bases between. Germline values: CDR1 MNHEY, CDR2 SMNVEV (reference sequence). This CDR3 is built from 12 residues.

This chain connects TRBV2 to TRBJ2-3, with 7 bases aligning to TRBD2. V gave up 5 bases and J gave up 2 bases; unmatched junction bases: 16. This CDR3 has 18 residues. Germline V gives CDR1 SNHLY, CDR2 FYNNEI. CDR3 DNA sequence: TGTGCCAGCAGTTATACCCCTCCCCGGGACTACGACACAGATACGCAGTATTTT. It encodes CASSYTPPRDYDTDTQYF.

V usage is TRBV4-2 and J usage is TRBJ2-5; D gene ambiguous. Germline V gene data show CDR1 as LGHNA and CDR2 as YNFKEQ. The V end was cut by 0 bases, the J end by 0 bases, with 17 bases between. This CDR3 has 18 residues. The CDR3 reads CASSQDSPHTSDQETQYF. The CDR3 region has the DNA TGTGCCAGCAGCCAAGATTCCCCCCACACGTCAGACCAAGAGACCCAGTACTTC.

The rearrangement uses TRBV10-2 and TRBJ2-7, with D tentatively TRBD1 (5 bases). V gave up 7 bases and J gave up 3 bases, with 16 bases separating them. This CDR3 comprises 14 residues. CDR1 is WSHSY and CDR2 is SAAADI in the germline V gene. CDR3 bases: TGCGCCAGCAAAACTCAGGGTTCCGACTACGAGCAGTACTTC. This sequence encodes CASKTQGSDYEQYF.

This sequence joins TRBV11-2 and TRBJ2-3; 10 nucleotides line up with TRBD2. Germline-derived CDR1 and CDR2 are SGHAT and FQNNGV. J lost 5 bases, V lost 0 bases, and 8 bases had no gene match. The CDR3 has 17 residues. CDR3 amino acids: CASSLDASGSDLDTQYF. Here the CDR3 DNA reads TGTGCCAGCAGCTTAGATGCTAGCGGGAGTGATCTAGATACGCAGTATTTT.

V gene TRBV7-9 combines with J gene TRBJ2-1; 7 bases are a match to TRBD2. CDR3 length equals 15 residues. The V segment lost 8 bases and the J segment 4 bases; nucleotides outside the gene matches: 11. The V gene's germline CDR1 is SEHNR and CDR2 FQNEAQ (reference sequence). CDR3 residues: CASQQTGLFYNEQFF. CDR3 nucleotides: TGTGCCAGCCAACAGACGGGACTATTTTACAATGAGCAGTTCTTC.

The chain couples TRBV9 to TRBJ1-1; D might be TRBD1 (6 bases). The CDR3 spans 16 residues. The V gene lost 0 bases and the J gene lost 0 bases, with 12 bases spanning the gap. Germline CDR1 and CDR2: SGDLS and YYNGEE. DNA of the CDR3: TGTGCCAGCAGCGTAGCCCAGGGGTCGTTGAACACTGAAGCTTTCTTT. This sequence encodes CASSVAQGSLNTEAFF.

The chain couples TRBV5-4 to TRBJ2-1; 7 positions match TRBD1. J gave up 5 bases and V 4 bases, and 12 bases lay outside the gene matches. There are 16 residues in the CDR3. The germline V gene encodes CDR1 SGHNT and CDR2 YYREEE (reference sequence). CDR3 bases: TGTGCCAGCAGCCCGATCTCAGGGGGAAGAAACAATGAGCAGTTCTTC. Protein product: CASSPISGGRNNEQFF. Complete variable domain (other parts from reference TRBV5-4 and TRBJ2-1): ETGVTQSPTHLIKTRGQQVTLRCSSQSGHNTVSWYQQALGQGPQFIFQYYREEENGRGNFPPRFSGLQFPNYSSELNVNALELDDSALYLCASSPISGGRNNEQFFGPGTRLTVL.

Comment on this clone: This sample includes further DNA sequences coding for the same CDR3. The CDR3 DNA sequence: TGTGCCAGTAGTATCGGGGGGAACACTGAAGCTTTCTTT. This gives the protein CASSIGGNTEAFF. V usage is TRBV19 and J usage is TRBJ1-1, with a possible D match to TRBD1 (5 bases). Trimming took off 3 bases at V and 1 base at J, with 6 bases between the two ends. In germline, CDR1 is LNHDA, CDR2 SQIVND (reference sequence). The CDR3 is 13 residues long.

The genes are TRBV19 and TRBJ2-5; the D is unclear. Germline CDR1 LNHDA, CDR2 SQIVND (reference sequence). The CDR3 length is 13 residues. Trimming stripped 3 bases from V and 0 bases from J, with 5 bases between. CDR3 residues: CASSIFHQETQYF. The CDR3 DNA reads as TGTGCCAGTAGTATCTTCCACCAAGAGACCCAGTACTTC.

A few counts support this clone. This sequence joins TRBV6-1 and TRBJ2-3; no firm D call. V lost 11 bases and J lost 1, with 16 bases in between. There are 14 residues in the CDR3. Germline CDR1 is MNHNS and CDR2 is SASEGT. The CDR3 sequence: CAATKAHRTDTQYF. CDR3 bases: TGTGCCGCCACGAAAGCCCATCGCACAGATACGCAGTATTTT.

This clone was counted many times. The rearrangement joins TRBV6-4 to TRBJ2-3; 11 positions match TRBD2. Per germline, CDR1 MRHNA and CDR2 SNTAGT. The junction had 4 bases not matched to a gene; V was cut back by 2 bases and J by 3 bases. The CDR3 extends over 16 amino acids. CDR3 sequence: CASSDRSGGDTDTQYF. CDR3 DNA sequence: TGTGCCAGCAGTGACCGTAGCGGGGGGGATACAGATACGCAGTATTTT.